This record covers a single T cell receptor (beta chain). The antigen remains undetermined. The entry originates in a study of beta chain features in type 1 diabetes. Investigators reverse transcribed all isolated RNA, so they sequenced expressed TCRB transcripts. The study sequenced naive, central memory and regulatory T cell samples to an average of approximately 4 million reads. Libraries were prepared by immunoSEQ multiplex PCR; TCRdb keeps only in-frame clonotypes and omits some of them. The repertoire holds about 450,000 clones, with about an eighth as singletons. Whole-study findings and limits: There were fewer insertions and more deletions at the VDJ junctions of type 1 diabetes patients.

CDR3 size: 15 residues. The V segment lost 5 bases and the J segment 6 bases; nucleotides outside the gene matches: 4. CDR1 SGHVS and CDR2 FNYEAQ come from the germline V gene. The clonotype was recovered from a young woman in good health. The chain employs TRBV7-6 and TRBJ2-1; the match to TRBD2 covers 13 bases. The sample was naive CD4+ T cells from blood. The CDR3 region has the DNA TGTGCCAGCAGCCTGGGACTAGCGGGAAGCAATGAGCAGTTCTTC. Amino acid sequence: CASSLGLAGSNEQFF.